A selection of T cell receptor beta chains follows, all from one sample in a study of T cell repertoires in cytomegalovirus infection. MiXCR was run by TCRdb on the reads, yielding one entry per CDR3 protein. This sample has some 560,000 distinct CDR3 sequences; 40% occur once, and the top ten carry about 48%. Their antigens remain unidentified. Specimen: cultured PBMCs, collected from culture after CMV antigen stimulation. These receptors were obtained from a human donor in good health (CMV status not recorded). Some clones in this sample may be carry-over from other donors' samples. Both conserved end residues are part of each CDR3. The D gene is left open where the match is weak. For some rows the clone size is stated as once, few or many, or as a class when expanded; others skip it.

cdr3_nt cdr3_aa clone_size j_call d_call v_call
TGTGCCAGCAGCGGGGACGGCACAGATACGCAGTATTTT CASSGDGTDTQYF . TRBJ2-3 . TRBV7-2
TGTGCCAGCAGTGATCAGGTCACGGATACGCAGTATTTT CASSDQVTDTQYF . TRBJ2-3 . TRBV2
TGTGCCAGCAGCGCTAGCGGGGCCCAAGAGACCCAGTACTTC CASSASGAQETQYF . TRBJ2-5 TRBD2 TRBV7-2
TGTGCCAGCAGCTCGGGACAGGGGAACTATGGCTACACCTTC CASSSGQGNYGYTF many TRBJ1-2 TRBD1 TRBV7-2
TGCGCCAGCAGCCCCATCCTAAGCCCAGAAACTGAAGCTTTCTTT CASSPILSPETEAFF . TRBJ1-1 . TRBV5-1
TGTGCCAGCAGCTTAGTAGGACAGGGGACGTTCAATCAGCCCCAGCATTTT CASSLVGQGTFNQPQHF . TRBJ1-5 TRBD1 TRBV7-2
TGTGCCACCAGCAGAGATCCGGGGGGCTCTCAGCCCCAGCATTTT CATSRDPGGSQPQHF . TRBJ1-5 . TRBV15
TGTGCCAGCAGCTTAATTCAGGGGGCTCGGGAGCCCCAGCATTTT CASSLIQGAREPQHF many TRBJ1-5 TRBD1 TRBV7-2
TGTGCCAGCAGCCCCCGGGACAGGACTGGCTACGAGCAGTACTTC CASSPRDRTGYEQYF . TRBJ2-7 TRBD1 TRBV7-9
TGTGCCAGCAGCTCCAGCCTAGGACAGTCCTACGAGCAGTACTTC CASSSSLGQSYEQYF . TRBJ2-7 . TRBV28
TGCAGTGCTAGAGTGTTGCTCCCAACAGCCTACGAGCAGTACTTC CSARVLLPTAYEQYF . TRBJ2-7 . TRBV20-1
TGTGCCAGCAGCTATAACGGGGGAACGGAGACCCAGTACTTC CASSYNGGTETQYF . TRBJ2-5 . TRBV7-2
TGTGCCAGCAGCTTACTCAAGCGGGACCCCTACGAGCAGTACTTC CASSLLKRDPYEQYF . TRBJ2-7 TRBD2 TRBV7-8
TGTGCCAGTGGTGCCGGGTACGAGCAGTACTTC CASGAGYEQYF . TRBJ2-7 . TRBV6-5
TGTGCCTACGGGTACACCGGGGAGCTGTTTTTT CAYGYTGELFF few TRBJ2-2 . TRBV28
TGTGCCAGCAGCTTAGGTTGGTCAGGAGGAAACACCATATATTTT CASSLGWSGGNTIYF many TRBJ1-3 . TRBV7-2
TGTGCCAGCGGGGAAGAGACCCAGTACTTC CASGEETQYF many TRBJ2-5 . TRBV6-1
TGTGCCAGCAGTCGACAGGGACCTAACTATGGCTACACCTTC CASSRQGPNYGYTF few TRBJ1-2 TRBD1 TRBV6-2/TRBV6-3
TGTGCCAGCAGCTTAGTCAGGGTGAACACTGAAGCTTTCTTT CASSLVRVNTEAFF few TRBJ1-1 . TRBV7-2
TGTGCCAGCAGCCCGCTTCCGCGGGGGGGACAAGAGACCCAGTACTTC CASSPLPRGGQETQYF . TRBJ2-5 TRBD2 TRBV7-9
TGTGCCAGCAGCTTATCGAATGAGCAGTTCTTC CASSLSNEQFF many TRBJ2-1 . TRBV27
TGTGCCAGCTCACCCCCCGGACACAGCAATGAAAAACTGTTTTTT CASSPPGHSNEKLFF . TRBJ1-4 . TRBV18
TGTGCCAGCAGCCTACGGGACAGGGGAGTGGAAACTGAAGCTTTCTTT CASSLRDRGVETEAFF few TRBJ1-1 TRBD1 TRBV11-1
TGTGCCAGCAGTTCTAGGACAGGGGGTAGGTCTGAAGCTTTCTTT CASSSRTGGRSEAFF . TRBJ1-1 TRBD1 TRBV28
TGTGCCAGCAGCCGGACAGGGGTCCCTTATATTCTCGAGCAGTACTTC CASSRTGVPYILEQYF . TRBJ2-7 TRBD1 TRBV7-2
TGTGCCAGCAGCTCACCCAGCGGGAGAAAAAACATTCAGTACTTC CASSSPSGRKNIQYF many TRBJ2-4 TRBD2 TRBV7-9
TGTGCCAGCAGCCCGCGAGGCAGGGAGGAAGCTTTCTTT CASSPRGREEAFF . TRBJ1-1 . TRBV3-1
TGCAGTGCTAGAGCAACTAGCGGGAGCACAGATACGCAGTATTTT CSARATSGSTDTQYF . TRBJ2-3 TRBD2 TRBV20-1
TGTGCCAGCAGCGCAAGCGGGACGCTCTACAATGAGCAGTTCTTC CASSASGTLYNEQFF . TRBJ2-1 TRBD2 TRBV5-4
TGCGCCAGCAGCTCCTGGTCGTCGATATCCAGCTCCTACGAGCAGTACTTC CASSSWSSISSSYEQYF . TRBJ2-7 . TRBV5-1
TGTGCCAGCAGCTGGCGACAGGGGGCCTACGAGCAGTACTTC CASSWRQGAYEQYF few TRBJ2-7 TRBD1 TRBV7-2
TGTGCCAGCAGCTCGGTACCGGGTCCTCCTGGAAACACCATATATTTT CASSSVPGPPGNTIYF few TRBJ1-3 . TRBV7-6
TGCGCCAGCAGCCAAGGCTTAGGGACTAGATACGAGCAGTACTTC CASSQGLGTRYEQYF few TRBJ2-7 TRBD2 TRBV4-1
TGTGCCAGCACCTTTAGTACGAGTAGGGGCGGGGAGCTGTTTTTT CASTFSTSRGGELFF . TRBJ2-2 . TRBV5-5